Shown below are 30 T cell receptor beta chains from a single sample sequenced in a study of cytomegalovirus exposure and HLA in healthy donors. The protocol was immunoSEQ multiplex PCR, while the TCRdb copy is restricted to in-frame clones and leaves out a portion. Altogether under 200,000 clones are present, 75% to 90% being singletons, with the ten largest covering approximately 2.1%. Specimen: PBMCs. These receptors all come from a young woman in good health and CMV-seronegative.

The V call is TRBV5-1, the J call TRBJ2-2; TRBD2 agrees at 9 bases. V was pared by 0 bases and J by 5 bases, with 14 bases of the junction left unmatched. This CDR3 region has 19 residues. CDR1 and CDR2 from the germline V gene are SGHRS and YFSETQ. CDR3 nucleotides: TGCGCCAGCAGCTTGGGGACTAGCGTTCCCTGGTTCTTTACCGGGGAGCTGTTTTTT. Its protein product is CASSLGTSVPWFFTGELFF.

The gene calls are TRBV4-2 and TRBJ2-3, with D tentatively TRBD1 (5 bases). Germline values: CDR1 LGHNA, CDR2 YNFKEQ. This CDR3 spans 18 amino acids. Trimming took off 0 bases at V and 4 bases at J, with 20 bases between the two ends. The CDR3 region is CASSQDHLSGQGPDTQYF. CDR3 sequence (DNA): TGTGCCAGCAGCCAAGATCACCTCTCAGGGCAGGGCCCAGATACGCAGTATTTT.

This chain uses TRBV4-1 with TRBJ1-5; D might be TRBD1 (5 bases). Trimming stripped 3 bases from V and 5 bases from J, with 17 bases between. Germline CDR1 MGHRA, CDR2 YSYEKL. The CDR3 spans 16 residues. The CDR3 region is CASSHSAGRVDQPQHF. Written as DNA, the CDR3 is TGCGCCAGCAGCCATTCCGCTGGCAGGGTGGATCAGCCCCAGCATTTT.

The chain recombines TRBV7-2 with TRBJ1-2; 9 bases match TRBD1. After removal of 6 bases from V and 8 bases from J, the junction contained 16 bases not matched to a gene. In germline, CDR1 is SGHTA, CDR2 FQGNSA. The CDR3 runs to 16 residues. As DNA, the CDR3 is TGTGCCAGCAGTGGAGCTTTTCTCGGGACAGGGTTAGGCTACACCTTC. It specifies CASSGAFLGTGLGYTF. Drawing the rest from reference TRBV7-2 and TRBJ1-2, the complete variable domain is GAGVSQSPSNKVTEKGKDVELRCDPISGHTALYWYRQSLGQGLEFLIYFQGNSAPDKSGLPSDRFSAERTGGSVSTLTIQRTQQEDSAVYLCASSGAFLGTGLGYTFGSGTRLTVV.

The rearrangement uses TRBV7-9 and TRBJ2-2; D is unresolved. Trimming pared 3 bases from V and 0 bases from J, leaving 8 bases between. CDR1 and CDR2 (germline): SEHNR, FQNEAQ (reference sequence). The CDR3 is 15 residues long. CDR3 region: CASSFSSTNTGELFF. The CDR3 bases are TGTGCCAGCAGCTTTTCTAGTACGAACACCGGGGAGCTGTTTTTT.

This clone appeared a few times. The CDR3 reads CASSLAGGSEAFF. The CDR3, as DNA: TGCGCCAGCAGCTTGGCTGGGGGGTCTGAAGCTTTCTTT. J is TRBJ1-1 and V is TRBV5-1; a possible D gene is TRBD1 (5 bases). The CDR3 is made up of 13 amino acids. V was pared by 0 bases and J by 6 bases, with 9 bases between. Germline V gives CDR1 SGHRS, CDR2 YFSETQ.

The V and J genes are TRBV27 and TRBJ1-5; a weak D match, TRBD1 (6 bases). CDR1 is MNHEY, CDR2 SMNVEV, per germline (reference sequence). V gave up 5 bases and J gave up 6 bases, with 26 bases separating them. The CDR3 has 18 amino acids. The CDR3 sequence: CASSPTGLGRGAAQPQHF. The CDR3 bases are TGTGCCAGCAGTCCTACAGGGCTTGGGAGGGGTGCGGCTCAGCCCCAGCATTTT.

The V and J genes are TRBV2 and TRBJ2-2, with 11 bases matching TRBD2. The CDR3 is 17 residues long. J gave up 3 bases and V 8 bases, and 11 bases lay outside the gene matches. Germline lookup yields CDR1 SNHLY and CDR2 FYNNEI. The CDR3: CASSIIAGGHDTGELFF. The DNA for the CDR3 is TGTGCCAGCTCCATAATAGCGGGAGGGCACGACACCGGGGAGCTGTTTTTT.

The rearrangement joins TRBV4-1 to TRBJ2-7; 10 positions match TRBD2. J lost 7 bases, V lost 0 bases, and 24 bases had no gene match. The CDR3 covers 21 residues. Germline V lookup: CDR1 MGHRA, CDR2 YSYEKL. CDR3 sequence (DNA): TGCGCCAGCAGCCAAGATATCACAGGTCCCAACAACCTAGCGGGAGTGGGAGAGCAGTACTTC. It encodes CASSQDITGPNNLAGVGEQYF.

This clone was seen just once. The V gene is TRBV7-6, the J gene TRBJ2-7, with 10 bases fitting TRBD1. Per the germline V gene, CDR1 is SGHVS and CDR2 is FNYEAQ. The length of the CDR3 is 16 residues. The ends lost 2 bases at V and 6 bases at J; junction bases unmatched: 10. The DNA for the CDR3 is TGTGCCAGCAGCTTAACCTCCGGGACAGGGGTTCGCGAGCAGTACTTC. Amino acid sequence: CASSLTSGTGVREQYF.

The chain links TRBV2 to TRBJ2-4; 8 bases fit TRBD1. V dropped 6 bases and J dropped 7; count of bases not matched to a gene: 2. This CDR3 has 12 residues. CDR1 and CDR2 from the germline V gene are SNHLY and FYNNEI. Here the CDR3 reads CASRGDRNIQYF. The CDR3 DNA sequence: TGTGCCAGCAGGGGGGACAGGAACATTCAGTACTTC.

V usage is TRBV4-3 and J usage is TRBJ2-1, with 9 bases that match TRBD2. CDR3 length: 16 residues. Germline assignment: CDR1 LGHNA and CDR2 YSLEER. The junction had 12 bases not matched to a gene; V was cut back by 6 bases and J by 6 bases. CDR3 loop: CASSTRAGGLSNEQFF. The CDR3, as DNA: TGCGCCAGCAGTACCCGAGCGGGAGGTCTAAGCAATGAGCAGTTCTTC.

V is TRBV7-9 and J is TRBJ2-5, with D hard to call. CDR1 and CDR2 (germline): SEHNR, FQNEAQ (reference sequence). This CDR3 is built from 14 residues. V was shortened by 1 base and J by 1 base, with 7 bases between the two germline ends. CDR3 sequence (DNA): TGTGCCAGCAGCTTAGGCCTCAGCCAAGAGACCCAGTACTTC. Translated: CASSLGLSQETQYF.

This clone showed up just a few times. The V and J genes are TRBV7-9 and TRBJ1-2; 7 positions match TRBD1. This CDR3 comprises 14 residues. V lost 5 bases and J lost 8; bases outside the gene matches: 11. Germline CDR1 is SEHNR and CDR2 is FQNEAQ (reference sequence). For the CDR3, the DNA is TGTGCCAGCAGCGACAGGGCTAACGAGCTGGGCTACACCTTC. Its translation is CASSDRANELGYTF.

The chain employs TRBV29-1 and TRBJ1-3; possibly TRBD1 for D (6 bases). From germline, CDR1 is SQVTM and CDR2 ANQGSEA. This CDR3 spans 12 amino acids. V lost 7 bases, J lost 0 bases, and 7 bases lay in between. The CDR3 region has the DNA TGCAGCGCAGGGGACTCTGGAAACACCATATATTTT. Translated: CSAGDSGNTIYF.

In DNA form, the CDR3 reads TGTGCCAGCAGCTTAGCCCCAGCGGGGGGCTACAATGAGCAGTTCTTC. Translated: CASSLAPAGGYNEQFF. V is TRBV7-2 and J is TRBJ2-1; 9 nucleotides align to TRBD2. The CDR3 runs 16 residues. Germline V gene data show CDR1 as SGHTA and CDR2 as FQGNSA. J was trimmed by 3 bases and V by 0 bases; bases with no gene match: 3.

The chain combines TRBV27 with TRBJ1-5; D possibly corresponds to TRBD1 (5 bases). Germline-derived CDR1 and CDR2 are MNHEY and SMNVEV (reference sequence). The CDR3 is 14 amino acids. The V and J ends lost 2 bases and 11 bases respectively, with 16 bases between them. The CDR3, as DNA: TGTGCCAGCAGTTTAAGGGGCGCTGGGGCCGCCCAGCATTTT. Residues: CASSLRGAGAAQHF.

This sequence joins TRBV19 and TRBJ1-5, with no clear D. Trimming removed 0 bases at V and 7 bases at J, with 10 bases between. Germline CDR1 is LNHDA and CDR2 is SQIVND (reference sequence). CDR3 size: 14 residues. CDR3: CASSIDDGRQPQHF. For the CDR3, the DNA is TGTGCCAGTAGTATAGATGATGGCAGGCAGCCCCAGCATTTT. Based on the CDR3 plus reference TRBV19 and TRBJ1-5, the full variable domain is DGGITQSPKYLFRKEGQNVTLSCEQNLNHDAMYWYRQDPGQGLRLIYYSQIVNDFQKGDIAEGYSVSREKKESFPLTVTSAQKNPTAFYLCASSIDDGRQPQHFGDGTRLSIL.

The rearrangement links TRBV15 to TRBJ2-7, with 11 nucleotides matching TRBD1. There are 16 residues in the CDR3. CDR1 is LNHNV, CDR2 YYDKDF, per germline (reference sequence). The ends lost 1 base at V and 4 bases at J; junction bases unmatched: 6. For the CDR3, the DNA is TGTGCCACCAGCAGAGGAGGAGGACAGGGGGCTTACGAGCAGTACTTC. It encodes CATSRGGGQGAYEQYF.

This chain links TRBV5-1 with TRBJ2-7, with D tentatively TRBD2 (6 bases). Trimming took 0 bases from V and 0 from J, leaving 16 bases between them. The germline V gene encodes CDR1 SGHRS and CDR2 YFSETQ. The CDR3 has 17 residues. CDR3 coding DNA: TGCGCCAGCAGCTTGGATACGCGGGACCAGGGCTCCTACGAGCAGTACTTC. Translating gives CASSLDTRDQGSYEQYF.

CDR3 sequence (DNA): TGCGCCAGCACGAGGGCCAGCGCCTCCTACAATGAGCAGTTCTTC. It specifies CASTRASASYNEQFF. The rearrangement uses TRBV5-1 and TRBJ2-1; maybe TRBD2 (5 bases). Germline assignment: CDR1 SGHRS and CDR2 YFSETQ. Trimming shortened V by 6 bases and J by 0 bases, and 13 bases separated the two germline ends. This CDR3 spans 15 amino acids.

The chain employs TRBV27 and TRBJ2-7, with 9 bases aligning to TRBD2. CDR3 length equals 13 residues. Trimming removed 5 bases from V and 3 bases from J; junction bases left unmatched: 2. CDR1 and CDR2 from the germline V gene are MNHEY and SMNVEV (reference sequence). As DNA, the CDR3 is TGTGCCAGCAGTAAGACTAGCGGCTACGAGCAGTACTTC. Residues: CASSKTSGYEQYF.

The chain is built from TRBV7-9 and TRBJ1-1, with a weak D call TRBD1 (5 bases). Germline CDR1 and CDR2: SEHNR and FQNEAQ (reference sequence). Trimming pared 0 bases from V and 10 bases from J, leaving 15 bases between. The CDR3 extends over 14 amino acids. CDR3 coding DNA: TGTGCCAGCAGCTTAGCAACCCAAACAAGGGGAGCTTTCTTT. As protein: CASSLATQTRGAFF.

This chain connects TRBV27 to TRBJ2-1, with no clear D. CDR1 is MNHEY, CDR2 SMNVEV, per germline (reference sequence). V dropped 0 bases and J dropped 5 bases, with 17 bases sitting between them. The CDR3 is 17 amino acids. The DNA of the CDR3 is TGTGCCAGCAGTTTATCGCGCGTAGCCCGACCAAACAATGAGCAGTTCTTC. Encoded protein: CASSLSRVARPNNEQFF.

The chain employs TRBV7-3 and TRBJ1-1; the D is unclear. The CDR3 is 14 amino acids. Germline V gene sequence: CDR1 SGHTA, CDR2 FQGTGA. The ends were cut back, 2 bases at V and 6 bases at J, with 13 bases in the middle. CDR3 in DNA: TGTGCCAGCAGCTTATATGGGTCGGGTTCTGAAGCTTTCTTT. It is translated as CASSLYGSGSEAFF.

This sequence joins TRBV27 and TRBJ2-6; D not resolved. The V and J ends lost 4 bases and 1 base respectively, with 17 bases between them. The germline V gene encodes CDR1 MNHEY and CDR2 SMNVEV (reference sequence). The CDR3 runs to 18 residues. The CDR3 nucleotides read TGTGCCAGCAGTTCAGAGGCCCACACGGGTTCTGGGGCCAACGTCCTGACTTTC. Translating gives CASSSEAHTGSGANVLTF.

This CDR3 is CASSPPRAGGLTDTQYF. The CDR3 DNA reads TGTGCCAGCTCACCACCCCGCGCGGGGGGGCTCACAGATACGCAGTATTTT. V and J are TRBV18 and TRBJ2-3; 9 bases fit TRBD2. V trimming: 0 bases; J trimming: 2 bases; junction bases outside the gene matches: 6. CDR3 length: 17 residues. In germline, CDR1 is KGHSH, CDR2 LQKENI.

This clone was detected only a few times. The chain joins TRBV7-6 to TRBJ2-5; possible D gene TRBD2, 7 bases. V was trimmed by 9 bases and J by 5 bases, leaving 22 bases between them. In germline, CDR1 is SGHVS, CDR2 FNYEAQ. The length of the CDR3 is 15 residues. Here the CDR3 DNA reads TGTGCCAGTTCGTTTAATCGGGGGGCGCAGGAGACCCAGTACTTC. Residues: CASSFNRGAQETQYF.

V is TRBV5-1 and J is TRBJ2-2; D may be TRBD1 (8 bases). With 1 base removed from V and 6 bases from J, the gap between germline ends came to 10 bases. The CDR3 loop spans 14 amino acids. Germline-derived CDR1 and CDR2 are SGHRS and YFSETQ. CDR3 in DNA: TGCGCCAGCAGCTTGACAGGGGGGGCCGGGGAGCTGTTTTTT. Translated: CASSLTGGAGELFF.

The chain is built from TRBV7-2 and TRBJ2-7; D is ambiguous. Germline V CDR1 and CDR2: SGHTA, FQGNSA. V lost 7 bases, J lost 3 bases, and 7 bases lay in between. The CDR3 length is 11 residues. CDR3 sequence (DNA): TGTGCCAGCAAATCCGGCTACGAGCAGTACTTC. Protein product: CASKSGYEQYF.